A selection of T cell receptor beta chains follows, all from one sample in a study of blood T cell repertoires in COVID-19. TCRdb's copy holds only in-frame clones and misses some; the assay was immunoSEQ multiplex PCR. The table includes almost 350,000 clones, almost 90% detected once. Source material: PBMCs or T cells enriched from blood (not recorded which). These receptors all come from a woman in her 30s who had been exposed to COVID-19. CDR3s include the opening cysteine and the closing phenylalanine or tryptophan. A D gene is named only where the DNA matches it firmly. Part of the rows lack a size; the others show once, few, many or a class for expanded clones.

CASSPTQNQGSSYEQYF	TGTGCCAGCAGCCCTACCCAAAACCAGGGGAGCTCCTACGAGCAGTACTTC	NA	few	TRBV11-2	TRBJ2-7
CASSLNWDRMNSNQPQHF	TGTGCCAGCAGTTTAAATTGGGACAGGATGAATAGCAATCAGCCCCAGCATTTT	TRBD1	few	TRBV28	TRBJ1-5
CATGRGYEQYF	TGTGCCACGGGCAGGGGCTACGAGCAGTACTTC	NA	NA	TRBV6-5	TRBJ2-7
CASRKGLAGDWEQFF	TGTGCCAGCAGAAAAGGACTAGCGGGAGACTGGGAGCAGTTCTTC	TRBD2	NA	TRBV6-5	TRBJ2-1
CASSSYSGLAGGPLDTQYF	TGTGCCAGCAGCTCCTACAGCGGACTAGCGGGAGGGCCGTTAGATACGCAGTATTTT	TRBD2	NA	TRBV9	TRBJ2-3
CASSAYRGSNTEAFF	TGCGCCAGCAGCGCCTACAGGGGGAGCAACACTGAAGCTTTCTTT	TRBD1	NA	TRBV5-1	TRBJ1-1
CASSTLGGPPEQETQYF	TGTGCCAGCAGTACCCTGGGGGGGCCCCCCGAACAAGAGACCCAGTACTTC	NA	NA	TRBV27	TRBJ2-5
CASSGGQGGSGANVLTF	TGCGCCAGCAGCGGGGGACAGGGGGGCTCTGGGGCCAACGTCCTGACTTTC	TRBD1	few	TRBV5-1	TRBJ2-6
CASSDRGIGNTIYF	TGTGCCAGCTCGGACAGGGGGATTGGAAACACCATATATTTT	TRBD1	NA	TRBV27	TRBJ1-3
CASSRRDRVKHEQYF	TGTGCCAGTAGTCGCCGGGACAGGGTTAAGCACGAGCAGTACTTC	TRBD1	NA	TRBV19	TRBJ2-7
CASSQERGVGNTIYF	TGCGCCAGCAGCCAAGAGCGGGGGGTTGGAAACACCATATATTTT	NA	NA	TRBV4-1	TRBJ1-3
CASSSRVGGSFLEQFF	TGTGCCAGCAGCTCGAGGGTTGGCGGGAGTTTTCTTGAGCAGTTCTTC	TRBD2	NA	TRBV9	TRBJ2-1
CASSLIAGGGTEQFF	TGCGCCAGCAGCTTGATAGCGGGAGGGGGGACTGAGCAGTTCTTC	TRBD2	NA	TRBV5-1	TRBJ2-1
CASSPTGTSSYEQYF	TGCGCCAGCAGCCCGACAGGGACGAGCTCCTACGAGCAGTACTTC	TRBD1	NA	TRBV5-1	TRBJ2-7
CASSLGLADTQYF	TGTGCCAGCAGCCTGGGACTAGCGGATACGCAGTATTTT	TRBD2	NA	TRBV3-1/TRBV3-2	TRBJ2-3
CASSLSGLAGAGGELFF	TGTGCCAGCAGCTTATCAGGACTAGCGGGAGCAGGCGGGGAGCTGTTTTTT	TRBD2	NA	TRBV7-3	TRBJ2-2
CASSPPTGTFDGYTF	TGTGCCAGCAGCCCACCGACAGGGACGTTCGACGGCTACACCTTC	TRBD1	NA	TRBV7-2	TRBJ1-2
CASSWTESYEQYF	TGTGCCAGCTCCTGGACTGAATCCTACGAGCAGTACTTC	NA	NA	TRBV27	TRBJ2-7
CASSWTGREGTDTQYF	TGTGCCAGCAGCTGGACGGGGCGGGAGGGCACAGATACGCAGTATTTT	TRBD2	once	TRBV7-2	TRBJ2-3
CASSPVLGNKQGRRTEAFF	TGCGCCAGCAGCCCGGTTTTGGGGAATAAACAGGGGCGGAGGACTGAAGCTTTCTTT	TRBD1	NA	TRBV5-1	TRBJ1-1
CASSPRRREYEQYF	TGTGCCAGCAGTCCCCGACGGAGGGAGTACGAGCAGTACTTC	NA	NA	TRBV27	TRBJ2-7
CASSFSGIYNEQFF	TGTGCCAGCAGTTTTAGCGGGATCTACAATGAGCAGTTCTTC	TRBD2	NA	TRBV28	TRBJ2-1